This entry lists 28 T cell receptor beta chains sequenced from one sample in a study of regulatory T cells in long-lasting Graves disease. According to the study, TCR beta libraries were built with iRepertoire HTBI primers and CDR3-region Arm-PCR. From the multiplex PCR reads, TCRdb called clonotypes with MiXCR, one entry per CDR3 protein. The sample contains a few hundred thousand distinct CDR3 sequences, 16% of which appear only once. The time point was: newly diagnosed GD, antithyroid drugs for less than 3 months. The TCR library was made from RNA that had been extracted from PBMCs in TRIzol. These records were also assigned to another study, of T cells in Graves' hyperthyroidism and ophthalmopathy.

Material: peripheral blood mononuclear cells (PBMCs), obtained at new diagnosis, from a patient treated with antithyroid drugs. The receptors originated from a man aged 35 to 55 with Graves disease.

This clonotype was picked up many times. The chain uses TRBV5-1 and TRBJ2-7; maybe TRBD1 (6 bases). The CDR3 consists of 16 residues. V lost 2 bases to trimming and J lost 2 bases, with 17 bases between them. In germline, CDR1 is SGHRS, CDR2 YFSETQ. The CDR3 bases are TGCGCCAGCAGCTTCCGAACAGGGAGAGTAGCCTACGAGCAGTACTTC. Translation gives CASSFRTGRVAYEQYF.

This clonotype occurred many times. The chain employs TRBV15 and TRBJ2-1, with D perhaps given as TRBD1 or TRBD2 (6 bases each). Germline-derived CDR1 and CDR2 are LNHNV and YYDKDF (reference sequence). CDR3 length: 17 residues. Trimming stripped 0 bases from V and 1 base from J, with 13 bases between. The CDR3 DNA reads as TGTGCCACCAGCAGAGATCGGGGGACAACGTCCTACAATGAGCAGTTCTTC. Translating gives CATSRDRGTTSYNEQFF. Looking up the rest from reference TRBV15 and TRBJ2-1 gives the full variable domain: DAMVIQNPRYQVTQFGKPVTLSCSQTLNHNVMYWYQQKSSQAPKLLFHYYDKDFNNEADTPDNFQSRRPNTSFCFLDIRSPGLGDTAMYLCATSRDRGTTSYNEQFFGPGTRLTVL.

This clonotype was seen ten or more times. The chain recombines TRBV7-9 with TRBJ1-1, with D possibly TRBD1 on 5 matching bases. The CDR3 consists of 14 residues. V was clipped by 7 bases and J by 0 bases, with 12 bases between them. Germline V gene lookup returns CDR1 SEHNR and CDR2 FQNEAQ (reference sequence). CDR3 protein: CASIADSMNTEAFF. In nucleotides, the CDR3 is TGTGCCAGCATCGCAGACAGCATGAACACTGAAGCTTTCTTT.

The genes are TRBV2 and TRBJ1-1; possible D gene TRBD1, 6 bases. V lost 6 bases to trimming and J lost 1 base, with 15 bases between them. This CDR3 spans 15 amino acids. In germline, CDR1 is SNHLY, CDR2 FYNNEI. The CDR3 protein is CASRGQSRKNTEAFF. CDR3 bases: TGTGCCAGCAGAGGACAGTCACGAAAGAACACTGAAGCTTTCTTT.

There are many counts of this clonotype. This CDR3 reads CSANPTGTTDTQYF. The CDR3 nucleotides read TGCAGTGCTAACCCGACAGGGACAACAGATACGCAGTATTTT. This chain joins TRBV20-1 and TRBJ2-3; TRBD1 matches at 7 bases. CDR3 length: 14 amino acids. Germline V CDR1 and CDR2: DFQATT, SNEGSKA (reference sequence). J gave up 3 bases and V 4 bases, and 7 bases lay outside the gene matches.

V is TRBV2 and J is TRBJ1-3, with D perhaps matching TRBD1 (5 bases). V was cut by 5 bases and J by 0 bases, with 11 bases left in between. The germline gives CDR1 SNHLY, CDR2 FYNNEI. This CDR3 spans 15 amino acids. CDR3 sequence: CASSNRDHSGNTIYF. In DNA, the CDR3 is TGTGCCAGCAGTAACCGGGACCACTCTGGAAACACCATATATTTT.

This clonotype was counted between two and nine times. The V call is TRBV27, the J call TRBJ2-4, with 9 positions matching TRBD1. V shed 3 bases and J 2 bases; nucleotides not matched to a gene: 17. Germline assignment: CDR1 MNHEY and CDR2 SMNVEV (reference sequence). The CDR3 is 20 residues long. In DNA form, the CDR3 reads TGTGCCAGCAGTTTCGAGGGCTCAGGGACAGGGTTCGGGACCAAAAACATTCAGTACTTC. Its protein product is CASSFEGSGTGFGTKNIQYF.

This clonotype came up many times. The J gene is TRBJ1-4, the V gene TRBV7-2; D unresolved. Trimming took 1 base from V and 8 from J, leaving 5 bases between them. The CDR3 is made up of 12 amino acids. The germline V gene has CDR1 SGHTA and CDR2 FQGNSA. The chain's CDR3 is CASSLDSEKLFF. Here the CDR3 DNA reads TGTGCCAGCAGCTTAGATAGCGAAAAACTGTTTTTT.

This clonotype showed up many times. The chain is built from TRBV28 and TRBJ2-1; D may be TRBD2 (6 bases). The CDR3 is 11 amino acids. Trimming stripped 10 bases from V and 12 bases from J, with 16 bases between. Germline CDR1 MDHEN, CDR2 SYDVKM. Here the CDR3 reads CATSKQGLQFF. DNA of the CDR3: TGTGCCACGTCGAAGCAGGGACTGCAGTTCTTC.

The chain recombines TRBV5-1 with TRBJ2-3; 7 bases map to TRBD1. Losses at the gene ends were 0 bases for V and 1 base for J; bases not matched to a gene: 8. Looked up from germline, CDR1 is SGHRS and CDR2 is YFSETQ. CDR3 length: 17 amino acids. The CDR3 DNA is TGCGCCAGCAGCTTGGGGCCCTCCGACAGGGGCACAGATACGCAGTATTTT. The encoded protein is CASSLGPSDRGTDTQYF.

With regard to this clonotype: Possible read error: a much larger clone is one base away. The chain employs TRBV5-1 and TRBJ1-1, with D possibly matching TRBD1 (5 bases). In germline, CDR1 is SGHRS, CDR2 YFSETQ. This CDR3 has 14 residues. The ends were cut back, 4 bases at V and 0 bases at J, with 10 bases in the middle. As DNA, the CDR3 is TGCGCCAGCAGCCCGGGACGGATGAACACTGAAGCTTTCTTT. Translation gives CASSPGRMNTEAFF.

This clonotype was seen ten or more times. The V and J genes are TRBV10-3 and TRBJ1-2; 7 nucleotides align to TRBD1. The V gene's germline CDR1 is ENHRY and CDR2 SYGVKD. The V segment lost 11 bases and the J segment 0 bases; nucleotides outside the gene matches: 6. The CDR3 loop spans 13 amino acids. The CDR3 loop reads CASTGEANYGYTF. The DNA for the CDR3 is TGTGCCTCTACAGGGGAGGCTAACTATGGCTACACCTTC.

This clonotype was seen ten or more times. The V gene is TRBV30, the J gene TRBJ2-2; D not certain. Trimming took off 3 bases at V and 3 bases at J, with 14 bases between the two ends. Looked up from germline, CDR1 is GTSNPN and CDR2 is SVGIG (reference sequence). This CDR3 spans 15 amino acids. The CDR3 nucleotides are TGTGCCTGGAGCCCTCGTACTCGGGACACCGGGGAGCTGTTTTTT. It yields the protein CAWSPRTRDTGELFF.

This clonotype came up a few times. CDR3 region: CSAAQGTGETQYF. CDR3 DNA: TGCAGCGCGGCCCAGGGGACCGGGGAGACCCAGTACTTC. The chain combines TRBV29-1 with TRBJ2-5; a possible D gene is TRBD1 (6 bases). The CDR3 sequence is 13 residues long. Germline CDR1 SQVTM, CDR2 ANQGSEA. V shed 7 bases and J shed 5 bases, with 17 bases lying between them.

V and J are TRBV30 and TRBJ2-3, with 8 bases aligning to TRBD2. Germline trimming cut 4 bases from V and 8 bases from J; bases unmatched to any gene: 8. CDR1 is GTSNPN, CDR2 SVGIG, per germline (reference sequence). The CDR3 is made up of 13 amino acids. The CDR3 nucleotides are TGTGCCTGGAATAGCGGGGCTTTCTCTACGCAGTATTTT. Translated, it gives CAWNSGAFSTQYF.

This clonotype was counted ten times or more. J is TRBJ2-7 and V is TRBV7-6, with TRBD1 matching 7 bases. Per the germline V gene, CDR1 is SGHVS and CDR2 is FNYEAQ. This CDR3 spans 17 amino acids. Losses at the gene ends were 5 bases for V and 1 base for J; bases not matched to a gene: 14. The CDR3: CASSAAITGTESYEQYF. The CDR3 nucleotides read TGTGCCAGCAGCGCAGCTATAACCGGGACAGAGTCCTACGAGCAGTACTTC.

In this sample, this clonotype turned up many times. The chain recombines TRBV20-1 with TRBJ1-1; 7 nucleotides line up with TRBD1. The CDR3 extends over 14 amino acids. CDR1 and CDR2 (germline): DFQATT, SNEGSKA (reference sequence). V was pared by 3 bases and J by 5 bases, with 9 bases of the junction left unmatched. The CDR3 loop reads CSAREGAGATEAFF. Written as DNA, the CDR3 is TGCAGTGCTAGGGAGGGGGCAGGCGCTACTGAAGCTTTCTTT.

The DNA for the CDR3 is TGTGCCAGCAGTGCAGCCACTAGCGGGGGGGGTGAGACCCAGTACTTC. Amino acid sequence: CASSAATSGGGETQYF. The rearrangement uses TRBV25-1 and TRBJ2-5; 13 bases agree with TRBD2. V was pared by 4 bases and J by 5 bases, with 7 bases of the junction left unmatched. The germline gives CDR1 MGHDK, CDR2 SYGVNS. The CDR3 runs 16 residues.

This clonotype was found once. This may stem from a read error, because a much larger clone lies one nucleotide away. V gene TRBV9 combines with J gene TRBJ1-1, with D unclear. V lost 4 bases, J lost 1 base, and 17 bases lay in between. CDR1 is SGDLS, CDR2 YYNGEE, per germline. CDR3 length equals 16 residues. CDR3 DNA sequence: TGTGCCAGCAGCATCTCTCGGGAGAAGACGAACACTGAAGCTTTCTTT. Translating gives CASSISREKTNTEAFF.

The rearrangement uses TRBV11-1 and TRBJ2-2, with no clear D. Germline V gene sequence: CDR1 SGHAT, CDR2 FQDESV (reference sequence). The CDR3 sequence is 14 residues long. Deletions cut 8 bases from V and 8 bases from J, with 18 bases between. CDR3 DNA sequence: TGTGCCAGCGGAAAAAATGGAGCCGCAGGGGAGCTGTTTTTT. Its protein is CASGKNGAAGELFF.

This clonotype was observed at least ten times. The chain joins TRBV20-1 to TRBJ2-5; 7 bases map to TRBD2. Per germline, CDR1 DFQATT and CDR2 SNEGSKA (reference sequence). The CDR3 loop spans 17 amino acids. J gave up 1 base and V 2 bases, and 13 bases lay outside the gene matches. The CDR3 DNA sequence: TGCAGTGCTAGATCCCAACAGACTAGCCACCTCCAAGAGACCCAGTACTTC. Its protein product is CSARSQQTSHLQETQYF.

This clonotype was counted only a few times. V and J are TRBV14 and TRBJ2-5; 8 bases are shared with TRBD1. Germline V CDR1 and CDR2: SGHDN, FVKESK. CDR3 length equals 15 residues. Trimming removed 4 bases from V and 1 base from J; junction bases left unmatched: 5. In DNA, the CDR3 is TGTGCCAGCAGCCGGACAGGGAGGTTCCAAGAGACCCAGTACTTC. Its translation is CASSRTGRFQETQYF.

Many counts were recorded for this clonotype. The chain is built from TRBV12-3 or TRBV12-4 and TRBJ1-5; 10 nucleotides agree with TRBD1. Losses at the gene ends were 6 bases for V and 9 bases for J; bases not matched to a gene: 11. There are 15 residues in the CDR3. The CDR3 is CASSQGTGDLRPQHF. CDR3 in DNA: TGTGCCAGCAGCCAAGGGACAGGGGATCTTAGGCCCCAGCATTTT.

This clonotype was counted many times. The chain has TRBV6-5 and TRBJ1-1; 7 bases line up with TRBD1. This CDR3 comprises 16 residues. V dropped 2 bases and J dropped 4; count of bases not matched to a gene: 10. Germline CDR1 MNHEY, CDR2 SVGAGI. The CDR3 here is CASSYAEGAEGTEAFF. CDR3 DNA: TGTGCCAGCAGTTACGCCGAGGGGGCAGAGGGCACTGAAGCTTTCTTT.

As for this clonotype: This may stem from a read error, because a much larger clone lies one nucleotide away. CDR3 amino acids: CSAREGWAYKQYF. CDR3 in DNA: TGCAGTGCTAGAGAGGGATGGGCCTACAAGCAGTACTTC. The chain recombines TRBV20-1 with TRBJ2-7; unclear D gene. CDR1 and CDR2 from the germline V gene are DFQATT and SNEGSKA (reference sequence). This CDR3 contains 13 residues.

This clonotype was counted ten times or more. Because the CDR3 is missing its conserved closing phenylalanine or tryptophan, this is likely a read error. The DNA is omitted, as the CDR3 cannot be located on it reliably, and the CDR3 follows TCRdb's listing. The rearrangement links TRBV18 to TRBJ2-1; the table's D call of TRBD2 was not tested on the DNA. The CDR3 adds up to 14 amino acids, both ends counted. CDR1 and CDR2 (germline): KGHSH, LQKENI. The CDR3 sequence: CASSPPSSGGDVFV.

This clonotype was counted at least ten times. This chain joins TRBV5-1 and TRBJ1-2, with TRBD1 identical over 7 bases. The CDR3 covers 14 residues. CDR1 and CDR2 from the germline V gene are SGHRS and YFSETQ. V dropped 2 bases and J dropped 4; count of bases not matched to a gene: 5. Here the CDR3 DNA reads TGCGCCAGCAGCTTCATTGAGGGGGCCTATGGCTACACCTTC. Its protein is CASSFIEGAYGYTF.

This clonotype was recorded at least ten times. The V call is TRBV5-1, the J call TRBJ1-1; TRBD1 might be the D (6 bases). This CDR3 is 14 amino acids long. Between the trimmed V and J ends, which lost 2 bases and 5 bases, there was a span of 13 bases. Per the germline V gene, CDR1 is SGHRS and CDR2 is YFSETQ. CDR3 residues: CASSFTGRWTEAFF. CDR3 DNA sequence: TGCGCCAGCAGCTTCACAGGGAGGTGGACTGAAGCTTTCTTT.